This T cell receptor (beta chain) was documented in a study of blood T cell repertoires in COVID-19. Study-wide context: Samples came from the United States, Italy and Spain, spanning acute and convalescent COVID-19. PBMCs, B-cell-depleted T cells, or T cells were the source of the cDNA or gDNA that made up the material.

This CDR3 contains 12 residues. V was cut by 5 bases and J by 5 bases, with 9 bases left in between. In the authors' methods: Estimation of nucleated cell counts relied on the amplification of reference gene primers. Profiled with immunoSEQ multiplex PCR; TCRdb holds only in-frame clones, not every one. Clone size and the V and J calls come from that table; the DNA yielded D and trimming. This table has more than 100,000 clones, 70% to 85% appearing once. This sequence originates from a woman in her 70s with acute or convalescent COVID-19. V usage is TRBV12-3 or TRBV12-4 and J usage is TRBJ1-1; TRBD1 might be the D (5 bases). The sample taken for sequencing was peripheral blood. In nucleotides, the CDR3 is TGTGCCAGCAGTCCCAGGGTTACTGAAGCTTTCTTT. Translated, it gives CASSPRVTEAFF.